The clone carrying this T cell receptor beta chain has only a few counts. Antigen: not known. This specimen belongs to a study of response to subunit inactivated influenza vaccine. Study-wide points: Authors suggested each seasonal flu vaccination may recruit only limited numbers of new T cells.

Germline-derived CDR1 and CDR2 are MDHEN and SYDVKM. The CDR3 length is 14 residues. One entry per CDR3 protein results from TCRdb running MiXCR on the RT-PCR reads. The table has some 150,000 distinct CDR3 sequences, approximately 12% seen once; the top ten hold less than 30%. These same data were also listed under a study on T cells expressing NK-cell markers. Per that study: 5'RACE template switching with UMIs generated TCR beta cDNA. Sorted CD3+CD56+NKG2C+, CD3+CD56+NKG2C- and CD3+CD56-NKG2C+ T-cell subsets were beta-chain profiled. The CD3+CD56-NKG2C+ fraction of a few donors was also led by these clonotypes.

Here the sequenced sample was CD8+ T cells sorted from PBMCs, taken about 12 days after vaccination. The receptor's source is a man in his forties or fifties who received an inactivated influenza vaccine. The rearrangement links TRBV28 to TRBJ2-5, with a possible D match to TRBD1 (6 bases). Here the CDR3 reads CATATGMTQETQYF. CDR3 DNA sequence: TGTGCTACGGCCACAGGGATGACCCAAGAGACCCAGTACTTC.